This TCR beta chain is from a study of Graves' ophthalmopathy and Graves' hyperthyroidism. The sequenced template was RNA, covering the TCR beta CDR3 region. RT-PCR was first run with HTBI primers, then multiplex PCR in a second round. One entry per CDR3 protein, called by TCRdb with MiXCR from the multiplex PCR reads. The table lists approximately 640,000 distinct CDR3 sequences, just over 40% of them singletons, with 3% to 4% in the top ten. General study results and limits: Between ophthalmopathy and stable hyperthyroidism, a 13-signature model drew a separation with nearly 90% sensitivity and 81.08% specificity.

Having ophthalmopathy, the donors showed moderate-to-severe activity, CAS ≥3 and NOSPECS ≥4, with disease lasting under 3 months. Comments on this clonotype: Its antigen is still unknown. At one boundary the junction diverges from the germline segment, which might be a read error.

This TCR was sampled from an adult man with Graves' ophthalmopathy. The sequencing input was peripheral blood.

The CDR3 protein is CASSRAGRANYGYTF. The CDR3 DNA sequence: TGTGCCAGCAGCCGCGCCGGCAGAGCTAACTATGGCTACACCTTC. The V call is TRBV5-1, the J call TRBJ1-2; D ambiguous. The CDR3 totals 15 residues. Germline V CDR1 and CDR2: SGHRS, YFSETQ.